This T cell receptor (beta chain) was captured in a study of T cell repertoires in cytomegalovirus infection. Study information: The study used recently identified HLA-C-restricted and well-studied HLA-B-restricted CMV epitopes. Matching HLA type, along with CMV infection, was indicated by public TCR beta signatures.

Trimming took off 2 bases at V and 0 bases at J, with 4 bases between the two ends. From germline, CDR1 is MNHNY and CDR2 SVGAGI (reference sequence). The CDR3 totals 13 residues. TCRdb itself ran the reads through MiXCR, one entry per CDR3 protein. The sample lists some 500,000 distinct CDR3 sequences, around 35% occurring once. As concerns this clonotype: Antigen specificity is unknown.

Study conclusions and caveats: People with CMV and the relevant HLA were identified by cumulative public TCR beta family frequency. Clonotypes of TCR beta that were HLA-C-restricted and CMV-specific dominated the ex vivo response.

This sequence was found in a human donor in good health (CMV status not recorded). Some clones in this sample may be carry-over from other donors' samples. This rearrangement joins TRBV6-6 to TRBJ1-1; D is uncertain. Sequencing used cultured PBMCs, obtained from culture after CMV antigen stimulation. The CDR3 here is CASSYILNTEAFF. CDR3 sequence (DNA): TGTGCCAGCAGTTACATCTTGAACACTGAAGCTTTCTTT.